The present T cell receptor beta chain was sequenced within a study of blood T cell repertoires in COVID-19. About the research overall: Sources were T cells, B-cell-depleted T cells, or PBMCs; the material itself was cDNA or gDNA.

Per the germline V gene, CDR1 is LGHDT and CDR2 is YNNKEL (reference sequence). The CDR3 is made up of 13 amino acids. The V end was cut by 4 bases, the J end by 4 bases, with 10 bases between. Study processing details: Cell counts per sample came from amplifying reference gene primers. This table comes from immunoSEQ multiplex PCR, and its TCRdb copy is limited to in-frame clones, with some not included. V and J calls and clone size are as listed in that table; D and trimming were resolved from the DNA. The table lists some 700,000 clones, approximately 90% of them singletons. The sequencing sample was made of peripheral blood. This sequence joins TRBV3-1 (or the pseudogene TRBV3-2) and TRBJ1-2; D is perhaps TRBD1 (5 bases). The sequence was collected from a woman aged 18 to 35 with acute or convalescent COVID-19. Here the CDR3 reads CASSRWGGYGYTF. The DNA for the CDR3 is TGTGCCAGCAGCCGCTGGGGCGGCTATGGCTACACCTTC.